Following are 3 T cell receptor beta chains from one sample sequenced in a study of T cell repertoires in cytomegalovirus infection. TCRdb re-called the reads through MiXCR, storing one row per CDR3 protein. The table shows some 680,000 distinct CDR3 sequences, with approximately 34% occurring only once. Sequencing was done on a sample of PBMCs. Receptor source: a human donor in good health (CMV status not recorded). Some clones in this sample may be carry-over from other donors' samples.

This clonotype has only a few counts. V is TRBV7-9 and J is TRBJ1-3; tentatively, D is TRBD1 (6 bases). This CDR3 has 16 amino acids. V dropped 2 bases and J dropped 0 bases, with 11 bases sitting between them. Germline values: CDR1 SEHNR, CDR2 FQNEAQ (reference sequence). CDR3 residues: CASSLTQGLSGNTIYF. The CDR3 coding sequence is TGTGCCAGCAGCTTAACACAGGGCCTCTCTGGAAACACCATATATTTT. The variable domain in full, with the rest retrieved from reference TRBV7-9 and TRBJ1-3, is DTGVSQNPRHKITKRGQNVTFRCDPISEHNRLYWYRQTLGQGPEFLTYFQNEAQLEKSRLLSDRFSAERPKGSFSTLEIQRTEQGDSAMYLCASSLTQGLSGNTIYFGEGSWLTVV.

This clonotype was counted only a few times. The chain joins TRBV6-6 to TRBJ2-7; 9 nucleotides agree with TRBD1. V gave up 3 bases and J gave up 3 bases; unmatched junction bases: 3. The CDR3 loop spans 14 amino acids. CDR1 and CDR2 from the germline V gene are MNHNY and SVGAGI (reference sequence). CDR3 DNA sequence: TGTGCCAGCAGTTATGGACAGGGGAACTACGAGCAGTACTTC. It codes for CASSYGQGNYEQYF.

The chain couples TRBV28 to TRBJ2-7, with TRBD1 as a possible D gene (5 bases). Per germline, CDR1 MDHEN and CDR2 SYDVKM. CDR3 length: 16 residues. With 2 bases removed from V and 4 bases from J, the gap between germline ends came to 18 bases. The CDR3 DNA is TGTGCCAGCAGTTTACCCTCTCAGGGATCTGGATACGAGCAGTACTTC. Residues: CASSLPSQGSGYEQYF.